This entry lists 8 T cell receptor beta chains sequenced from one sample in a study of brain T cells in children with intractable seizures. This sample's time point: blood from clinic visit 5 months post-surgery; TSC patient then seizure free. Clones were read by immunoSEQ multiplex PCR, and TCRdb kept only the in-frame ones, dropping some. The sample records 340,000 or so clones, more than 85% being singletons. Specimen: peripheral blood, collected 4 to 5 months after surgery. The source of these receptors is a boy under two years old with tuberous sclerosis and intractable seizures.

This clone was seen only once. The CDR3 region has the DNA TGTGCCAGCACCTCCGGGGGGCTGGAGACCCAGTACTTC. The encoded protein is CASTSGGLETQYF. The chain links TRBV5-6 to TRBJ2-5; possibly TRBD2 for D (7 bases). The V and J ends lost 6 bases and 5 bases respectively, with 14 bases between them. This CDR3 contains 13 residues. Per germline, CDR1 SGHDT and CDR2 YYEEEE.

This clone has just one count. The V call is TRBV28, the J call TRBJ1-1; D gene uncertain. With 2 bases removed from V and 5 bases from J, the gap between germline ends came to 12 bases. This CDR3 spans 14 amino acids. Germline CDR1 reads MDHEN; CDR2 reads SYDVKM. The CDR3 loop reads CASSLRPERTEAFF. CDR3 DNA sequence: TGTGCCAGCAGTTTACGTCCGGAAAGGACTGAAGCTTTCTTT.

This clone occurred a few times. The CDR3 sequence is CASSFRATSYEQYF. CDR3 DNA: TGTGCCAGCAGCTTCAGGGCCACCTCCTACGAGCAGTACTTC. The chain employs TRBV11-3 and TRBJ2-7, with D possibly being TRBD1 (5 bases). Per germline, CDR1 SGHNT and CDR2 YENEEA. Trimming stripped 3 bases from V and 0 bases from J, with 9 bases between. This CDR3 is 14 amino acids long.

This clone was seen only once. The chain uses TRBV7-2 and TRBJ1-3, with D unclear. This CDR3 spans 15 amino acids. Germline lookup yields CDR1 SGHTA and CDR2 FQGNSA. V dropped 5 bases and J dropped 0 bases, with 11 bases sitting between them. CDR3 loop: CASSNGLGSGNTIYF. Here the CDR3 DNA reads TGTGCCAGCAGCAATGGACTTGGCTCTGGAAACACCATATATTTT.

The V and J genes are TRBV5-1 and TRBJ1-1; 9 bases align to TRBD1. V gave up 0 bases and J gave up 4 bases; unmatched junction bases: 4. The CDR3 is made up of 15 amino acids. Germline CDR1 SGHRS, CDR2 YFSETQ. The CDR3 DNA reads TGCGCCAGCAGCTTGGGAAAGACAGGGGGCACTGAAGCTTTCTTT. Its protein product is CASSLGKTGGTEAFF.

The rearrangement uses TRBV5-1 and TRBJ2-3, with D possibly TRBD1 on 6 matching bases. Germline assignment: CDR1 SGHRS and CDR2 YFSETQ. Trimming removed 2 bases at V and 2 bases at J, with 9 bases between. The CDR3 loop spans 14 amino acids. The CDR3 DNA follows: TGCGCCAGCAGCTTACAGGGCAACACAGATACGCAGTATTTT. Translating gives CASSLQGNTDTQYF.

The J gene is TRBJ2-1, the V gene TRBV5-4, with D uncertain. Germline assignment: CDR1 SGHNT and CDR2 YYREEE (reference sequence). This CDR3 is 11 amino acids long. Trimming took off 4 bases at V and 5 bases at J, with 4 bases between the two ends. This chain's CDR3 is CASSANNEQFF. As DNA, the CDR3 is TGTGCCAGCAGCGCCAACAATGAGCAGTTCTTC.

This chain links TRBV6-5 with TRBJ2-7; 7 positions match TRBD1. This CDR3 has 15 residues. Germline assignment: CDR1 MNHEY and CDR2 SVGAGI. Losses at the gene ends were 4 bases for V and 7 bases for J; bases not matched to a gene: 13. In DNA, the CDR3 is TGTGCCAGCAGTTCCGGACAGGTGAGTTGTAGGGAGCAGTACTTC. Translating it yields CASSSGQVSCREQYF.